The present T cell receptor (beta chain) was sequenced within a study of cytomegalovirus exposure and HLA in healthy donors. Study conclusions and caveats: Fewer than 20,000 TCR beta sequences were associated with HLA alleles at 0.05 false discovery rate in a later analysis.

Primers: 60 Vbeta forward and 13 Jbeta reverse. Sequenced by immunoSEQ multiplex PCR; TCRdb stores in-frame clones only, minus some. Counted here are some 130,000 clones, about four fifths occurring once; the ten biggest clones make up 4% to 4.5%. This clone was seen a single time. What it recognizes is unknown. V dropped 0 bases and J dropped 0; count of bases not matched to a gene: 6. This CDR3 is 18 amino acids long. Germline V gives CDR1 MGHRA, CDR2 YSYEKL. The TCR originated in a woman aged 40 to 49 in good health and CMV-seronegative. The sequencing input was PBMCs. The J gene is TRBJ1-1, the V gene TRBV4-1, with 11 positions matching TRBD1. The CDR3 DNA reads TGCGCCAGCAGCCAAGAGGGGGGACAGGGGGTTTTGAACACTGAAGCTTTCTTT. It yields the protein CASSQEGGQGVLNTEAFF.